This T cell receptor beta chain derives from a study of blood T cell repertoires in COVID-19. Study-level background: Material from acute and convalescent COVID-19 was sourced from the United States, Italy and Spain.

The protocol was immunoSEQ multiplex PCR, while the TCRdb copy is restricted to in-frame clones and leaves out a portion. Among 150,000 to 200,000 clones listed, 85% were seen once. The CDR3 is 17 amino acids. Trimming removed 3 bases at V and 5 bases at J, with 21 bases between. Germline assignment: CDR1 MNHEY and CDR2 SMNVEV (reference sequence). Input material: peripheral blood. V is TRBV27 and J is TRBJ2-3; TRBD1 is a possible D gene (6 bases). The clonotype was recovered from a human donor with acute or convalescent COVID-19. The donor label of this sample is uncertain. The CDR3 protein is CASSLGWGRGREDTQYF. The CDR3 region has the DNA TGTGCCAGCAGTTTGGGGTGGGGCAGGGGCCGAGAAGATACGCAGTATTTT.